This T cell receptor beta chain came from a study of T cells in Graves' hyperthyroidism and ophthalmopathy. Ten or more counts support this clonotype. PBMCs were collected from a roughly 10 ml volume of fresh peripheral blood. Researchers amplified the TCR beta CDR3 regions from RNA transcripts. HTBI primers drove first-round RT-PCR of the TCR CDR3. TCRdb independently ran MiXCR on the multiplex PCR reads; one entry per CDR3 protein. The sample carries 400,000 to 600,000 distinct CDR3 sequences, about 15% recorded once. The CDR3 is made up of 15 amino acids. The ends lost 3 bases at V and 6 bases at J; junction bases unmatched: 6.

The chain combines TRBV12-3 or TRBV12-4 with TRBJ2-5; 11 bases line up with TRBD2. The receptor comes from a woman aged 30 to 39 with Graves' ophthalmopathy. Sequences were obtained from blood. CDR3 amino acids: CASSFASGRSKTQYF. The CDR3 region has the DNA TGTGCCAGCAGTTTTGCTAGCGGGAGGTCCAAGACCCAGTACTTC.